The 3 T cell receptor beta chains given below trace back to one sample, sequenced in a study of spatial heterogeneity in lung cancer. TCRdb recomputed calls from the 5' RACE reads with MiXCR, one row per CDR3 protein. The sample holds some 38,000 distinct CDR3 sequences, roughly 7.4% seen once. The time point here: sample taken at primary tumor resection. The material was PBMCs, obtained at surgery. These receptors were taken from a male donor with early-stage non-small cell lung cancer.

This chain connects TRBV6-2 or TRBV6-3 to TRBJ1-5; D remains ambiguous. The CDR3 runs to 16 residues. Germline V gene data show CDR1 as MNHEY and CDR2 as SVGEGT. V lost 2 bases, J lost 1 base, and 12 bases lay in between. The CDR3, as DNA: TGTGCCAGCAGTTACGTAGCAGCTCCAAGCAATCAGCCCCAGCATTTT. Translation gives CASSYVAAPSNQPQHF.

Ten or more counts support this clonotype. The chain couples TRBV20-1 to TRBJ2-3, with D uncertain. The V end lost 6 bases, the J end lost 2 bases, and 12 bases lay between the germline ends. The CDR3 has 13 amino acids. Germline loops: CDR1 DFQATT, CDR2 SNEGSKA (reference sequence). The CDR3 nucleotides read TGCAGTGCGGGCGACCCAAACACAGATACGCAGTATTTT. It yields the protein CSAGDPNTDTQYF.

This chain joins TRBV6-6 and TRBJ2-5; D is perhaps TRBD1 or TRBD2 (5 bases each). V was shortened by 2 bases and J by 3 bases, with 19 bases between the two germline ends. CDR3 size: 17 residues. Looked up from germline, CDR1 is MNHNY and CDR2 is SVGAGI (reference sequence). The CDR3 reads CASSYPPGALGEETQYF. DNA of the CDR3: TGTGCCAGCAGTTACCCGCCCGGGGCGTTGGGCGAAGAGACCCAGTACTTC.